This T cell receptor beta chain was sequenced in a study of blood T cells in healthy people across ages. A second PCR of roughly 7 to 11 cycles used a sample-barcoded 5' primer and a J-beta primer mix. TCRdb re-derived calls from the 5' RACE reads in MiXCR, one entry per CDR3 protein. The table records 1.5 million to 2 million distinct CDR3 sequences, 49% of them present only once. Germline lookup yields CDR1 SGDLS and CDR2 YYNGEE. CDR3 size: 16 residues. V dropped 4 bases and J dropped 1 base, with 16 bases sitting between them. Sequenced input: blood. This chain uses TRBV9 with TRBJ2-3; D call uncertain. The clonotype comes from a woman aged 40 to 50 in good health. The CDR3 protein is CASSPEPRRGTDTQYF. The CDR3 DNA sequence: TGTGCCAGCAGCCCCGAACCCAGGAGAGGCACAGATACGCAGTATTTT.